This T cell receptor beta chain stems from a study of shared clonotypes between healthy human individuals. Study details: CD4 naive and memory got three plates each, CD8 naive two, CD8 memory one. General study results and limits: Investigators collected only blood, and repertoires in tissues likely differ. Rarefaction revealed incomplete sorted-subset sequencing despite large depth.

Concerning this clone: Its specificity is not known.

Sequenced by immunoSEQ multiplex PCR; TCRdb stores in-frame clones only, minus some. The table has 950,000 to 1,200,000 clones, around 77% seen once. Trimming shortened V by 5 bases and J by 4 bases, and 11 bases separated the two germline ends. Germline V gene sequence: CDR1 SQVTM, CDR2 ANQGSEA. This CDR3 comprises 12 residues. The CD4+ fraction was divided into a CD45RA+ naive subset and a CD45RA-negative memory subset. Sequences were obtained from memory CD4+ T cells from PBMCs. The subset here: CD45RA-negative fraction. The receptor was isolated from a young man in good health. Some clones in this sample may be carry-over from other donors' samples. The genes are TRBV29-1 and TRBJ1-2; D is perhaps TRBD1 (5 bases). The CDR3 spells CSVLVRVYGYTF. CDR3 DNA: TGCAGCGTTCTGGTCAGGGTCTATGGCTACACCTTC.